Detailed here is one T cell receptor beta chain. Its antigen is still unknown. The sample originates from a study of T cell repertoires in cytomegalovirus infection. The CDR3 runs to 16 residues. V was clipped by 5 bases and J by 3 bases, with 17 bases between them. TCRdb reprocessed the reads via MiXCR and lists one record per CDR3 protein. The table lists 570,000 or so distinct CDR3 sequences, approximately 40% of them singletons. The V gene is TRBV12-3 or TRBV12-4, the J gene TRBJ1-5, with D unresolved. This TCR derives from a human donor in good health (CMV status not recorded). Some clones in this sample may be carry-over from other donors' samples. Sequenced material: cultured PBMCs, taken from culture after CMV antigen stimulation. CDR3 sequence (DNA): TGTGCCAGCAGTGATTCAGGAAACCCTATCAATCAGCCCCAGCATTTT. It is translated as CASSDSGNPINQPQHF.